The clone carrying this T cell receptor beta chain was detected ten times or more. Its specificity is not known. TCR beta CDR3 regions were amplified from RNA transcripts. Primed by the HTBI set, a first-round RT-PCR was run on the TCR CDR3. TCRdb passed the multiplex PCR reads through MiXCR, listing each CDR3 protein once. Of a few hundred thousand distinct CDR3 sequences in the sample, approximately 17% were seen once. This record comes from a study of T cells in Graves' hyperthyroidism and ophthalmopathy. Germline V lookup: CDR1 MDHEN, CDR2 SYDVKM. J was trimmed by 3 bases and V by 3 bases; bases with no gene match: 8. This CDR3 comprises 16 residues. Findings and caveats of the study: Ophthalmopathy and stable hyperthyroidism were separated by a 13 V-J model.

Enrolled ophthalmopathy patients presented with a Clinical Activity Score of at least 3, a NOSPECS grade of at least 4, and disease duration under 3 months. PBMCs were obtained from 10 ml fresh peripheral blood. The sample comprised blood. This receptor was taken from a woman in her late teens or twenties with Graves' ophthalmopathy. This chain uses TRBV28 with TRBJ2-3, with 8 nucleotides matching TRBD2. CDR3 bases: TGTGCCAGCAGTTTCGGGGGGGCGTATCGGACAGATACGCAGTATTTT. Translating it yields CASSFGGAYRTDTQYF.